A selection of T cell receptor beta chains follows, all from one sample in a study of blood T cell repertoires in COVID-19. Clones were read by immunoSEQ multiplex PCR, and TCRdb kept only the in-frame ones, dropping some. The sample has 200,000 to 300,000 clones, roughly 79% seen once. The material sequenced was peripheral blood. The receptors stem from an elderly woman with COVID-19, enrolled during active disease. Each CDR3 is given with its conserved first and last residue. Each record gives: J gene, clone size, V gene, D gene, CDR3 protein, CDR3 DNA. A D gene is named only where the DNA matches it firmly. Some rows have no size entry. The others give once, few or many, or a class for an expanded clone.

j_call: TRBJ2-3
clone_size: .
v_call: TRBV7-2
d_call: TRBD2
cdr3_aa: CASSLMGTSGDTQYF
cdr3_nt: TGTGCCAGCAGCTTAATGGGGACTAGCGGGGATACGCAGTATTTT

j_call: TRBJ2-7
clone_size: .
v_call: TRBV6-6
d_call: .
cdr3_aa: CASCWGGAAYEQYF
cdr3_nt: TGTGCCAGCTGTTGGGGGGGGGCGGCCTACGAGCAGTACTTC

j_call: TRBJ2-3
clone_size: .
v_call: TRBV5-4
d_call: .
cdr3_aa: CASSRGVGATDTQYF
cdr3_nt: TGTGCCAGCAGCCGGGGAGTCGGAGCCACAGATACGCAGTATTTT

j_call: TRBJ1-3
clone_size: .
v_call: TRBV18
d_call: TRBD1
cdr3_aa: CASSPQTGDTIYF
cdr3_nt: TGTGCCAGCTCACCACAAACAGGGGACACCATATATTTT

j_call: TRBJ1-2
clone_size: .
v_call: TRBV30
d_call: .
cdr3_aa: CAWSLKDTRIGYTF
cdr3_nt: TGTGCCTGGAGTCTTAAGGACACTCGAATAGGCTACACCTTC

j_call: TRBJ1-5
clone_size: .
v_call: TRBV6-2/TRBV6-3
d_call: .
cdr3_aa: CASSSRVSPNQPQHF
cdr3_nt: TGTGCCAGCAGTTCCAGGGTATCTCCCAATCAGCCCCAGCATTTT

j_call: TRBJ1-6
clone_size: once
v_call: TRBV10-1
d_call: .
cdr3_aa: CARGRTGQGVLEGSPLHF
cdr3_nt: TGCGCCAGAGGGAGGACGGGGCAGGGAGTTCTTGAAGGCTCACCCCTCCACTTT

j_call: TRBJ2-3
clone_size: once
v_call: TRBV9
d_call: TRBD2
cdr3_aa: CASSRPRLAADTQYF
cdr3_nt: TGTGCCAGCAGCCGACCTCGACTAGCTGCAGATACGCAGTATTTT

j_call: TRBJ1-5
clone_size: .
v_call: TRBV6-6
d_call: .
cdr3_aa: CASSYSDQPQHF
cdr3_nt: TGTGCCAGCAGTTACTCCGATCAGCCCCAGCATTTT

j_call: TRBJ2-2
clone_size: few
v_call: TRBV2
d_call: TRBD1
cdr3_aa: CASSGQGRNTGELFF
cdr3_nt: TGTGCCAGCAGTGGACAGGGGCGGAACACCGGGGAGCTGTTTTTT

j_call: TRBJ2-1
clone_size: .
v_call: TRBV5-4
d_call: TRBD1
cdr3_aa: CASSPGGSYNEQFF
cdr3_nt: TGTGCCAGCAGCCCAGGGGGATCCTACAATGAGCAGTTCTTC

j_call: TRBJ2-2
clone_size: .
v_call: TRBV9
d_call: .
cdr3_aa: CASSPRQNTGELFF
cdr3_nt: TGTGCCAGCAGCCCCCGACAGAACACCGGGGAGCTGTTTTTT

j_call: TRBJ1-2
clone_size: .
v_call: TRBV7-2
d_call: TRBD1
cdr3_aa: CASSLVGTEGYGYTF
cdr3_nt: TGTGCCAGCAGCTTAGTGGGGACAGAGGGCTATGGCTACACCTTC

j_call: TRBJ1-2
clone_size: few
v_call: TRBV6-1
d_call: .
cdr3_aa: CASSELPIYGYTF
cdr3_nt: TGTGCCAGCAGTGAACTACCGATCTATGGCTACACCTTC

j_call: TRBJ2-5
clone_size: .
v_call: TRBV27
d_call: TRBD2
cdr3_aa: CASRGLGLGETQYF
cdr3_nt: TGTGCCAGCAGAGGACTAGGTTTGGGGGAGACCCAGTACTTC

j_call: TRBJ2-1
clone_size: .
v_call: TRBV3-1/TRBV3-2
d_call: .
cdr3_aa: CASSQEPRDEQFF
cdr3_nt: TGTGCCAGCAGCCAAGAACCCCGGGATGAGCAGTTCTTC